This T cell receptor (beta chain) is from a study of blood T cell repertoires in COVID-19. Study-wide context: From the United States, Italy and Spain came samples of acute and convalescent COVID-19. PBMCs, B-cell-depleted T cells, or T cells provided the cDNA or gDNA that made up the material.

The authors' processing: Counts of nucleated cells, estimated from reference gene primer amplification, were obtained. Clones were sequenced by immunoSEQ multiplex PCR, and TCRdb holds only the in-frame ones, with some missing. For V, J and clone size, that table is used; D and trimming come from the DNA. The table has some 370,000 clones, about 87% seen once. Recruited during active infection, patients (from Seattle) were subsequently followed longitudinally. This CDR3 has 13 residues. CDR1 and CDR2 from the germline V gene are MNHEY and SVGEGT. V dropped 4 bases and J dropped 10 bases, with 11 bases sitting between them.

The gene calls are TRBV6-2 or TRBV6-3 and TRBJ1-6; D unresolved. This receptor was obtained from a woman under 40 with COVID-19, enrolled during active disease. Source material: peripheral blood. The CDR3 DNA is TGTGCCAGCAGTTTCCTCGGGGAATCACCCCTCCACTTT. Its protein product is CASSFLGESPLHF.